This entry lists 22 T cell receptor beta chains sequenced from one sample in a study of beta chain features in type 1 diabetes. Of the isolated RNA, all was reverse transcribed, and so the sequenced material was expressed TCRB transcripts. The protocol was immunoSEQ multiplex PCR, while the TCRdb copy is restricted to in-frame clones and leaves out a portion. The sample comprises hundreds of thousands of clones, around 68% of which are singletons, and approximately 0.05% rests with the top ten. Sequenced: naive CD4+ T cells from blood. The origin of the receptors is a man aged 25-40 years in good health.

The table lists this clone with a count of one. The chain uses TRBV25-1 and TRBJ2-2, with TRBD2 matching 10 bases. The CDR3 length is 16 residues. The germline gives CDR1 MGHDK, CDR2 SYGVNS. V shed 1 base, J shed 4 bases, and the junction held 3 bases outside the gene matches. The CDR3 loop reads CASSELTSGRTGELFF. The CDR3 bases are TGTGCCAGCAGTGAATTGACTAGCGGGCGCACCGGGGAGCTGTTTTTT.

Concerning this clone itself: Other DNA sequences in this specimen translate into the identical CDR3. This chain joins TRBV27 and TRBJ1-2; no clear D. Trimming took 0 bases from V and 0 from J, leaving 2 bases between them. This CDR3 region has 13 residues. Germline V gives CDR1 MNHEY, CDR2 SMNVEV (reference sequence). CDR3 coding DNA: TGTGCCAGCAGTTTATCCGCTAACTATGGCTACACCTTC. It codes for CASSLSANYGYTF.

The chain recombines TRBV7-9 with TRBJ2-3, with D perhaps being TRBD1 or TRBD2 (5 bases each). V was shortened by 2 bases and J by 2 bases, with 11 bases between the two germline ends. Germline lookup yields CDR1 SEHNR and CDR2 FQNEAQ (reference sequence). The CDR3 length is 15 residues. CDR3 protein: CASSLSGSNTDTQYF. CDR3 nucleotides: TGTGCCAGCAGCTTATCAGGGAGTAACACAGATACGCAGTATTTT. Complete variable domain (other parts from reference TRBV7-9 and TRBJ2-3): DTGVSQNPRHKITKRGQNVTFRCDPISEHNRLYWYRQTLGQGPEFLTYFQNEAQLEKSRLLSDRFSAERPKGSFSTLEIQRTEQGDSAMYLCASSLSGSNTDTQYFGPGTRLTVL.

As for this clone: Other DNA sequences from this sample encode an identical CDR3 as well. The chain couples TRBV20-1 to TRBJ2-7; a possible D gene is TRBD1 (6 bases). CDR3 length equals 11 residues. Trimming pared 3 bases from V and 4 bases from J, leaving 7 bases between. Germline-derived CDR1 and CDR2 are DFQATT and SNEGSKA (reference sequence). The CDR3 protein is CSARDSYEQYF. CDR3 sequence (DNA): TGCAGTGCTAGGGACAGTTACGAGCAGTACTTC.

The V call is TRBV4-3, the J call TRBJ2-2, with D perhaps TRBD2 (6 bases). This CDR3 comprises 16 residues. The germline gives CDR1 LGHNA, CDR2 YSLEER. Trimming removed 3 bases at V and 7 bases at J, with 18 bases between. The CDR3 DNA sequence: TGCGCCAGCAGCCAGAGGGCCGCGGGGTTGGACGGGGAGCTGTTTTTT. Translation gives CASSQRAAGLDGELFF.

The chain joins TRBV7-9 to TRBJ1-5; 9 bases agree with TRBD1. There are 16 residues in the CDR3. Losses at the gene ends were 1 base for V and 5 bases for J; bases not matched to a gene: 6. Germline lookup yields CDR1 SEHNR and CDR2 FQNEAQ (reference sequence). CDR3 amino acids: CASSLGATGGDQPQHF. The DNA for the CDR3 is TGTGCCAGCAGCTTAGGGGCGACAGGGGGAGATCAGCCCCAGCATTTT.

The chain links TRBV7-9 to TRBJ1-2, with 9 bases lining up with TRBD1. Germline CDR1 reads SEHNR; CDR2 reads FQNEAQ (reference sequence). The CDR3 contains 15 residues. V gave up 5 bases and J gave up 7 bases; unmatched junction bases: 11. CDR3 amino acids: CASSAWTGDKGGYTF. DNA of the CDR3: TGTGCCAGCAGCGCCTGGACAGGGGATAAAGGTGGCTACACCTTC.

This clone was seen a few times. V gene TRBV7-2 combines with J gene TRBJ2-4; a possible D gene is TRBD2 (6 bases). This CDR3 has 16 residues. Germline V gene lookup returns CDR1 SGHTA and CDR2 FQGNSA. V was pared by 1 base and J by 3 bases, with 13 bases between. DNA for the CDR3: TGTGCCAGCAGCTTAGGGGACGGGAGCGGCAAAAACATTCAGTACTTC. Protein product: CASSLGDGSGKNIQYF. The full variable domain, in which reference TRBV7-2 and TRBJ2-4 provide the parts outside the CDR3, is GAGVSQSPSNKVTEKGKDVELRCDPISGHTALYWYRQSLGQGLEFLIYFQGNSAPDKSGLPSDRFSAERTGGSVSTLTIQRTQQEDSAVYLCASSLGDGSGKNIQYFGAGTRLSVL.

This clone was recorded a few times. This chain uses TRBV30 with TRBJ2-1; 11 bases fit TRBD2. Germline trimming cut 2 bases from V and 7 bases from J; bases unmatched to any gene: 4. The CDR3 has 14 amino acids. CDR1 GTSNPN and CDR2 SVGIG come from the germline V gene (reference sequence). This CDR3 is CAWSKTSGMNEQFF. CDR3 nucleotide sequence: TGTGCCTGGAGTAAGACTAGCGGGATGAATGAGCAGTTCTTC.

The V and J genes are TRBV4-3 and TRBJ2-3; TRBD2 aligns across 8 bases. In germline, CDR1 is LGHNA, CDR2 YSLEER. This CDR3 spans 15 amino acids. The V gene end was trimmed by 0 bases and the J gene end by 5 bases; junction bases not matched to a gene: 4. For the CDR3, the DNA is TGCGCCAGCAGCCAAGAGGGACTAGTGGTAGATACGCAGTATTTT. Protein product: CASSQEGLVVDTQYF.

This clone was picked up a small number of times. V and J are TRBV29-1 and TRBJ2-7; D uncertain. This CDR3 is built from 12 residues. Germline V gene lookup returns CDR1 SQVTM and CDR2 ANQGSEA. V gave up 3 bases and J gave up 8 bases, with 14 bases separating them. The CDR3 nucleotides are TGCAGCGTTGAGAAGGCTTGCCAGCAGCAGTACTTC. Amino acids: CSVEKACQQQYF.

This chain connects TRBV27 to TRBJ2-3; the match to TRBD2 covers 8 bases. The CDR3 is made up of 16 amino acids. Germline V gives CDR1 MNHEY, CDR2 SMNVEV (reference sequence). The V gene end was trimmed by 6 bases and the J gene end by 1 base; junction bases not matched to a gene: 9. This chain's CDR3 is CASRAPKGLGTDTQYF. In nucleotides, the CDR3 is TGTGCCAGCAGGGCCCCCAAGGGACTAGGCACAGATACGCAGTATTTT.

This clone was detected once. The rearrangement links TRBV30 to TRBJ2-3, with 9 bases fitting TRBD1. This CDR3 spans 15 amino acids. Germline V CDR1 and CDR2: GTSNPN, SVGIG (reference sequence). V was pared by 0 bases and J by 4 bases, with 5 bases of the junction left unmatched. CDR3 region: CAWSVMGTGSDTQYF. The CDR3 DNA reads TGTGCCTGGAGTGTAATGGGGACAGGGTCAGATACGCAGTATTTT. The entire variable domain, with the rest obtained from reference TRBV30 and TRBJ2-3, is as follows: SQTIHQWPATLVQPVGSPLSLECTVEGTSNPNLYWYRQAAGRGLQLLFYSVGIGQISSEVPQNLSASRPQDRQFILSSKKLLLSDSGFYLCAWSVMGTGSDTQYFGPGTRLTVL.

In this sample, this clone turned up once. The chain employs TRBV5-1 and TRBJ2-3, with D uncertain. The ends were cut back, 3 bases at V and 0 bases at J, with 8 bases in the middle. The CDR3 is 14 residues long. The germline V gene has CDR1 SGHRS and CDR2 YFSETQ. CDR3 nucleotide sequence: TGCGCCAGCAGCTACGGACGGAGCACAGATACGCAGTATTTT. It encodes CASSYGRSTDTQYF.

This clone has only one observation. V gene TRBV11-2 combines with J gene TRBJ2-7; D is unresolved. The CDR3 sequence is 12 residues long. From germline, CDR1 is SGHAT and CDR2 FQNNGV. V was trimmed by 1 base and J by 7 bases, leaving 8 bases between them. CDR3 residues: CASSLALGEQYF. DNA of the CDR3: TGTGCCAGCAGCTTAGCGTTGGGGGAGCAGTACTTC.

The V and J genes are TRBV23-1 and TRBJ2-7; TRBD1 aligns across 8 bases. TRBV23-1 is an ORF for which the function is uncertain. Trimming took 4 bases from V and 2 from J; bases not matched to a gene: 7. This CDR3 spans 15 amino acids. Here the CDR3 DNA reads TGCGCCAGCAGTCTTCCGACAGGGGACCCCTACGAGCAGTACTTC. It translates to CASSLPTGDPYEQYF.

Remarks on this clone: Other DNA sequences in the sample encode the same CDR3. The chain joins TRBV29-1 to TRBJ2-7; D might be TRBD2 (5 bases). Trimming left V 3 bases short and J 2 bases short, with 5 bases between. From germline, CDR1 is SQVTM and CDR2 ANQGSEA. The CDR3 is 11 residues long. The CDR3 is CSVEGAYEQYF. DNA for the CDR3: TGCAGCGTTGAGGGAGCCTACGAGCAGTACTTC.

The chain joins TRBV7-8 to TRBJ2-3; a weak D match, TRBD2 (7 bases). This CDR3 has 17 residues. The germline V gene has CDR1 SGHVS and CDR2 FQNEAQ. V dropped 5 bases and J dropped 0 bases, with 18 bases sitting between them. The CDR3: CASSPTGTTASTDTQYF. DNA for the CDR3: TGTGCCAGCAGCCCTACAGGGACTACAGCTAGCACAGATACGCAGTATTTT.

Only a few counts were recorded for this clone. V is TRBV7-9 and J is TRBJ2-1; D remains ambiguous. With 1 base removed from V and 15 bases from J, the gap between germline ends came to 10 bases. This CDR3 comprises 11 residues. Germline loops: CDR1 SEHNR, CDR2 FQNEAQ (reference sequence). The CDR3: CASSLGFWAFF. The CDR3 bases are TGTGCCAGCAGCTTAGGTTTCTGGGCGTTCTTC.

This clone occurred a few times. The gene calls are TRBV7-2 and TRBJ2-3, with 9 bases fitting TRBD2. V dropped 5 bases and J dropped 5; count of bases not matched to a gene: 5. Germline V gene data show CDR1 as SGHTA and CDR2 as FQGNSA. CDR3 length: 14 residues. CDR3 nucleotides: TGTGCCAGCAGCATTAGCGGGGGCCTAGATACGCAGTATTTT. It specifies CASSISGGLDTQYF.

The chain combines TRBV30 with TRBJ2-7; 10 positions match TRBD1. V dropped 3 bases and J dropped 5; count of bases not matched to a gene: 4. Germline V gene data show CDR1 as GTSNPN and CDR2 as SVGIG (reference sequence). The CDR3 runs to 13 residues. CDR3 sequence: CAWSKGTGDEQYF. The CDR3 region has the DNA TGTGCCTGGAGCAAGGGGACAGGGGACGAGCAGTACTTC.

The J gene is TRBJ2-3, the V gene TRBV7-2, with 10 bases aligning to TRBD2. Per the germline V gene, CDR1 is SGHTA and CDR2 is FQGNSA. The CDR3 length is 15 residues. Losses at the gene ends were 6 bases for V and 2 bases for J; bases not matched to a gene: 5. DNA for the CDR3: TGTGCCAGCAGGAGGACTAGCGGCCTCACAGATACGCAGTATTTT. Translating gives CASRRTSGLTDTQYF.